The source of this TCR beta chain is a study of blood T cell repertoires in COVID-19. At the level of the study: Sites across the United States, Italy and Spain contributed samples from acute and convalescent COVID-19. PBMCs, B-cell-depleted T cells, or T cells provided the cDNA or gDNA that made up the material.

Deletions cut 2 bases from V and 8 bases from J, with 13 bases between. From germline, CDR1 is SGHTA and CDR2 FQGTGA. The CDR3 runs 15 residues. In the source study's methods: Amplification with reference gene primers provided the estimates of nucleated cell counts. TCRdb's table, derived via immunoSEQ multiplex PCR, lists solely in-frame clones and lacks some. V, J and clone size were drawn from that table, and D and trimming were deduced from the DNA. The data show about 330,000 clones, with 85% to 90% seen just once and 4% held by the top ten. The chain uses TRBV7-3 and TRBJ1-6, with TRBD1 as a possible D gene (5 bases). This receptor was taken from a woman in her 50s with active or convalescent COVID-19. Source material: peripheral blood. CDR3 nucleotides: TGTGCCAGCAGCTTAGGTTCAGGGAGGGATTCACCCCTCCACTTT. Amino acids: CASSLGSGRDSPLHF.